This is a list of T cell receptor beta chains from one sample in a study of blood T cell repertoires in COVID-19. TCRdb's copy holds only in-frame clones and misses some; the assay was immunoSEQ multiplex PCR. The data hold under 300,000 clones, with around 90% observed a single time. The sequencing input was PBMCs or T cells enriched from blood (not recorded which). Every receptor here comes from a woman aged 25-40 years with acute COVID-19. CDR3s include the opening cysteine and the closing phenylalanine or tryptophan. The D gene is left open where the match is weak. Not all rows give a size; the values are once, few, many and, for expanded clones, a class.

TRBJ2-5 TRBD1 TRBV14 - CASSGIRQGPGQETQYF TGTGCCAGCAGCGGAATCAGACAGGGTCCCGGACAAGAGACCCAGTACTTC
TRBJ2-1 - TRBV15 - CATSRDRGGTVNPNEQFF TGTGCCACCAGCAGAGATCGAGGGGGAACAGTAAATCCCAATGAGCAGTTCTTC
TRBJ1-4 - TRBV19 once CASSIFRPRGAYSAAREKLFF TGTGCCAGTAGTATTTTTCGCCCTCGGGGGGCCTATAGCGCTGCTCGTGAAAAACTGTTTTTT
TRBJ2-1 - TRBV10-1 - CASKGALLLF TGCGCCAGCAAAGGGGCCCTCCTTCTCTTC
TRBJ2-5 - TRBV7-9 - CASSRGASGEFMETQYF TGTGCCAGCAGCCGGGGGGCCTCTGGCGAGTTCATGGAGACCCAGTACTTC
TRBJ2-1 - TRBV7-3 - CASSWTGSGSYNEQFF TGTGCCAGCAGCTGGACGGGTAGCGGCTCCTACAATGAGCAGTTCTTC
TRBJ2-3 TRBD2 TRBV11-1 - CASSFGTSGIDTQYF TGTGCCAGCAGCTTCGGGACTAGCGGGATTGATACGCAGTATTTT
TRBJ2-2 - TRBV19 - CASSLTGRRLYTGELFF TGTGCCAGTAGTTTGACAGGCCGACGCCTTTACACCGGGGAGCTGTTTTTT
TRBJ1-2 TRBD1 TRBV4-1 - CASSQGQGVANYGYTF TGCGCCAGCAGCCAAGGCCAGGGGGTAGCTAACTATGGCTACACCTTC
TRBJ1-3 - TRBV5-4 - CASSTGTPRSGNTIYF TGTGCCAGCAGCACTGGGACACCTCGTTCTGGAAACACCATATATTTT
TRBJ1-4 - TRBV19 - CASSAWTRGEKLFF TGTGCCAGTAGTGCATGGACAAGAGGAGAAAAACTGTTTTTT
TRBJ2-7 - TRBV4-3 - CASSQSRDSTGHYEQYF TGCGCCAGCAGCCAATCAAGAGATAGTACAGGCCACTACGAGCAGTACTTC
TRBJ1-4 - TRBV6-5 once CASRTGWANEKLFF TGTGCCAGCAGGACGGGGTGGGCTAATGAAAAACTGTTTTTT
TRBJ2-7 - TRBV12-3/TRBV12-4 - CASSFGANEQYF TGTGCCAGCAGTTTTGGAGCCAACGAGCAGTACTTC
TRBJ1-2 - TRBV29-1 - CSVDARQGGSHYGYTF TGCAGCGTTGATGCGAGGCAGGGTGGGTCCCACTATGGCTACACCTTC
TRBJ2-7 TRBD1 TRBV7-2 - CASSRTGGPYEQYF TGTGCCAGCAGCCGGACAGGGGGTCCCTACGAGCAGTACTTC
TRBJ2-2 TRBD2 TRBV5-1 - CASSLGLAGSTGELFF TGCGCCAGCAGCTTGGGATTAGCGGGATCCACCGGGGAGCTGTTTTTT
TRBJ2-1 TRBD1 TRBV7-2 - CASRIGTAYNEQFF TGTGCCAGCAGGATCGGGACAGCCTACAATGAGCAGTTCTTC
TRBJ2-5 TRBD2 TRBV6-1 - CASSARTSGGQETQYF TGTGCCAGCAGTGCTCGGACTAGCGGGGGCCAAGAGACCCAGTACTTC
TRBJ2-2 TRBD1 TRBV10-1 - CASSRGQHTGELFF TGCGCCAGCAGCAGGGGACAGCACACCGGGGAGCTGTTTTTT
TRBJ2-3 - TRBV6-5 - CASSTTGSAQYF TGTGCCAGCAGTACCACAGGGTCGGCGCAGTATTTT
TRBJ2-7 - TRBV21-1 - CASSKDGGWVKKQYF TGTGCCAGCAGCAAAGATGGAGGATGGGTGAAGAAGCAGTACTTC
TRBJ2-1 TRBD2 TRBV10-3 - CAISDRPSGSNEQFF TGTGCCATCAGTGACCGGCCTAGCGGGAGTAATGAGCAGTTCTTC
TRBJ1-1 TRBD1 TRBV7-6 once CASSRTGQGGEAFF TGTGCCAGCAGCAGAACAGGACAGGGAGGTGAAGCTTTCTTT
TRBJ2-3 TRBD2 TRBV9 once CASSSQAGSTDTQYF TGTGCCAGCAGCTCTCAAGCGGGGAGCACAGATACGCAGTATTTT
TRBJ2-7 - TRBV27 few CASSHNPYEQYF TGTGCCAGCAGTCACAACCCCTACGAGCAGTACTTC
TRBJ1-2 TRBD1 TRBV19 - CASSISPRTGVDAYGYTF TGTGCCAGTAGTATATCACCCCGGACAGGGGTCGATGCCTATGGCTACACCTTC
TRBJ2-7 TRBD1 TRBV6-5 once CASCLTTGGEYEQYF TGTGCCAGCTGCCTTACGACAGGGGGCGAGTACGAGCAGTACTTC
TRBJ2-1 - TRBV11-3 few CASSLGLDTEQFF TGTGCCAGCAGCTTAGGACTAGATACTGAGCAGTTCTTC